Below, one T cell receptor (beta chain) is given with its context. What it binds is unknown. The CDR3 is 14 amino acids. The V gene end was trimmed by 5 bases and the J gene end by 7 bases; junction bases not matched to a gene: 7. The V gene's germline CDR1 is SGHVS and CDR2 FNYEAQ. The sample originates from a study of PD-L1 blockade in urothelial cancer. Background on the study: Patients, treated from 2014 onward, received atezolizumab 1,200 mg intravenously every 3 weeks. Analyses were performed on blood at 3 weeks after treatment start (the second dose) and at 6 weeks. The study recovered a median of roughly 140,000 T cells per blood sample. Study-wide findings and caveats: The study found that durable-benefit patients expanded tumor-associated blood clones more at 3 weeks.

Time point in this sample: pretreatment peripheral blood. The assay was immunoSEQ multiplex PCR, and TCRdb's table has in-frame clones only and misses some. This table has about 52,000 clones, around 74% appearing once. The sequencing here drew on PBMCs, taken around atezolizumab (anti-PD-L1) treatment. The clonotype comes from a man in his 70s with urothelial cancer. V is TRBV7-6 and J is TRBJ2-7; 11 positions match TRBD1. CDR3 in amino acids: CASSAAGQGGEQYF. In nucleotides, the CDR3 is TGTGCCAGCAGCGCCGCGGGACAGGGGGGTGAGCAGTACTTC.